This TCR beta chain was sequenced during a study of response to subunit inactivated influenza vaccine. TCRdb analysed the RT-PCR reads with MiXCR anew, one entry per CDR3 protein. The sample records more than 500,000 distinct CDR3 sequences, about 11% being singletons. In the case of this clonotype: The junction shows a germline mismatch at one end, possibly a read error.

Per germline, CDR1 MNHEY and CDR2 SVGEGT. This CDR3 spans 15 amino acids. This same sample was also taken into another study, of T cells expressing NK-cell markers. That paper states: UMIs accompanied the 5'RACE template switching by which TCR beta cDNA was made.

This TCR derives from a man aged 50 to 60 who received an inactivated influenza vaccine. The source material was PBMCs from blood, sampled on the day of vaccination. The chain has TRBV6-2 or TRBV6-3 and TRBJ2-3; 8 positions agree with TRBD1. The CDR3 DNA reads TGTGCCAGCAGTGTGACAGGGGATCCCACAGATGCGCAGTATTTT. It translates to CASSVTGDPTDAQYF.